Below, 29 T cell receptor beta chains from the same sample are listed, as sequenced in a study of blood T cell repertoires in COVID-19. Clones were sequenced by immunoSEQ multiplex PCR, and TCRdb holds only the in-frame ones, with some missing. This table has some 200,000 clones, nearly 90% appearing once. Input material: peripheral blood. The receptors were gathered from a man in his fifties or sixties with active or convalescent COVID-19.

The V gene is TRBV9, the J gene TRBJ1-3, with 7 nucleotides matching TRBD1. The CDR3 has 15 residues. Germline CDR1 and CDR2: SGDLS and YYNGEE. J gave up 2 bases and V 4 bases, and 6 bases lay outside the gene matches. This CDR3 is CASSPPDRAGNTIYF. The CDR3 DNA sequence: TGTGCCAGCAGCCCCCCCGACAGGGCTGGAAACACCATATATTTT.

The V call is TRBV7-9, the J call TRBJ2-6, with D unresolved. The CDR3 covers 15 residues. V was shortened by 2 bases and J by 0 bases, with 5 bases between the two germline ends. Germline values: CDR1 SEHNR, CDR2 FQNEAQ (reference sequence). The CDR3 spells CASSLSGSGANVLTF. In nucleotides, the CDR3 is TGTGCCAGCAGCTTATCGGGCTCTGGGGCCAACGTCCTGACTTTC. The full variable domain, with the rest looked up from reference TRBV7-9 and TRBJ2-6, is DTGVSQNPRHKITKRGQNVTFRCDPISEHNRLYWYRQTLGQGPEFLTYFQNEAQLEKSRLLSDRFSAERPKGSFSTLEIQRTEQGDSAMYLCASSLSGSGANVLTFGAGSRLTVL.

The rearrangement uses TRBV29-1 and TRBJ2-3; D might be TRBD2 (6 bases). The germline V gene encodes CDR1 SQVTM and CDR2 ANQGSEA. The CDR3 loop spans 11 amino acids. The CDR3: CSLVGRDTQYF. Written as DNA, the CDR3 is TGCTCCTTGGTCGGGAGAGATACGCAGTATTTT.

The chain carries TRBV7-9 and TRBJ2-7, with unresolved D. Trimming stripped 5 bases from V and 2 bases from J, with 4 bases between. CDR1 and CDR2 (germline): SEHNR, FQNEAQ (reference sequence). The CDR3 length is 11 residues. The CDR3, as DNA: TGTGCCAGCAGCGTCACCTACGAGCAGTACTTC. It yields the protein CASSVTYEQYF.

The CDR3 sequence: CASNLQGSDGELFF. DNA of the CDR3: TGCGCCAGCAATCTGCAGGGGTCGGACGGGGAGCTGTTTTTT. The chain couples TRBV5-1 to TRBJ2-2; TRBD1 might be the D (6 bases). V dropped 6 bases and J dropped 7 bases, with 16 bases sitting between them. The length of the CDR3 is 14 residues. CDR1 is SGHRS and CDR2 is YFSETQ in the germline V gene. The whole variable domain, remainder taken from reference TRBV5-1 and TRBJ2-2, is KAGVTQTPRYLIKTRGQQVTLSCSPISGHRSVSWYQQTPGQGLQFLFEYFSETQRNKGNFPGRFSGRQFSNSRSEMNVSTLELGDSALYLCASNLQGSDGELFFGEGSRLTVL.

The V and J genes are TRBV5-4 and TRBJ2-7; D is undetermined. V lost 3 bases and J 4 bases, leaving 5 bases between the germline ends. Germline loops: CDR1 SGHNT, CDR2 YYREEE (reference sequence). The CDR3 is 11 residues long. The CDR3 region has the DNA TGTGCCAGCAGCTCCCAATACGAGCAGTACTTC. Protein sequence: CASSSQYEQYF.

The chain recombines TRBV4-2 with TRBJ1-2; TRBD1 aligns across 8 bases. The J segment lost 5 bases and the V segment lost 0 bases, leaving 2 bases of the junction unmatched. CDR3 length: 14 residues. Germline V gene data show CDR1 as LGHNA and CDR2 as YNFKEQ. The DNA for the CDR3 is TGTGCCAGCAGCCAAGAGGACAGGGTGTATGGCTACACCTTC. Residues: CASSQEDRVYGYTF.

The chain joins TRBV9 to TRBJ1-3; 7 positions match TRBD1. This CDR3 is built from 16 residues. V trimming: 3 bases; J trimming: 2 bases; junction bases outside the gene matches: 8. Germline loops: CDR1 SGDLS, CDR2 YYNGEE. CDR3 bases: TGTGCCAGCAGCGCACCGGGACAGTTGACTGGAAACACCATATATTTT. Its protein product is CASSAPGQLTGNTIYF.

This clone was seen only once. V is TRBV7-9 and J is TRBJ2-2; D unclear. V was pared by 4 bases and J by 3 bases, with 6 bases between. Germline V gene sequence: CDR1 SEHNR, CDR2 FQNEAQ (reference sequence). The CDR3 loop spans 13 amino acids. This CDR3 is CASSSLYTGELFF. CDR3 DNA sequence: TGTGCCAGCAGCTCCCTCTACACCGGGGAGCTGTTTTTT.

To note about this clone: This specimen includes other DNA sequences encoding the same CDR3. The chain carries TRBV6-5 and TRBJ1-2; TRBD1 matches at 7 bases. The CDR3 has 12 residues. Trimming at V came to 6 bases and at J to 5 bases, leaving 3 bases not matched to a gene. The germline gives CDR1 MNHEY, CDR2 SVGAGI. The CDR3 loop reads CASSSTGYGYTF. The CDR3 nucleotides are TGTGCCAGCAGCTCGACAGGGTATGGCTACACCTTC.

This clone was found once. This sequence joins TRBV5-4 and TRBJ2-3, with TRBD2 matching over 10 bases. The CDR3 has 17 residues. Germline V gene sequence: CDR1 SGHNT, CDR2 YYREEE (reference sequence). Trimming removed 1 base from V and 4 bases from J; junction bases left unmatched: 9. CDR3 DNA sequence: TGTGCCAGCAGCTTGTTGCAGCGGGGGGGCGGGGCAGATACGCAGTATTTT. It specifies CASSLLQRGGGADTQYF.

J is TRBJ1-5 and V is TRBV30; 7 positions match TRBD1. The CDR3 has 15 amino acids. The germline V gene has CDR1 GTSNPN and CDR2 SVGIG (reference sequence). Trimming took 0 bases from V and 6 from J; bases not matched to a gene: 8. The CDR3 coding sequence is TGTGCCTGGAGTGTACCCGACAGGGAGCGTCAGCCCCAGCATTTT. Its protein is CAWSVPDRERQPQHF.

About this clone: At one boundary the junction diverges from the germline segment, which might be a read error. This CDR3 is CASSEDRGTNEKLFF. CDR3 DNA: TGTGCCAGCAGCGAAGACAGGGGAACTAATGAAAAACTGTTTTTT. V is TRBV2 and J is TRBJ1-4; 8 positions match TRBD1. The CDR3 has 15 residues. The germline gives CDR1 SNHLY, CDR2 FYNNEI.

The genes are TRBV19 and TRBJ1-2, with 11 nucleotides matching TRBD1. The CDR3 covers 17 residues. Germline V gene sequence: CDR1 LNHDA, CDR2 SQIVND (reference sequence). V was pared by 5 bases and J by 5 bases, with 13 bases of the junction left unmatched. Here the CDR3 reads CASSLPPVDRGRYGYTF. CDR3 sequence (DNA): TGTGCCAGTAGTCTTCCCCCGGTGGACAGGGGGCGTTATGGCTACACCTTC.

The CDR3 region is CASSVSSTGVTDTQYF. The CDR3 DNA follows: TGTGCCAGCAGCGTCTCATCAACGGGGGTTACAGATACGCAGTATTTT. V is TRBV9 and J is TRBJ2-3, with D possibly TRBD2 on 6 matching bases. The germline CDR1 and CDR2 sequences are SGDLS and YYNGEE. This CDR3 contains 16 residues. V was clipped by 2 bases and J by 3 bases, with 16 bases between them.

The V and J genes are TRBV6-5 and TRBJ2-7; D is perhaps TRBD1 (5 bases). V was trimmed by 7 bases and J by 2 bases, leaving 12 bases between them. The CDR3 loop spans 13 amino acids. The germline V gene encodes CDR1 MNHEY and CDR2 SVGAGI. The chain's CDR3 is CASTLRQPYEQYF. The CDR3 DNA reads TGTGCCAGCACCTTGCGACAGCCCTACGAGCAGTACTTC.

The gene calls are TRBV25-1 and TRBJ2-7; D is perhaps TRBD1 (6 bases). The V and J ends lost 7 bases and 2 bases respectively, with 15 bases between them. Germline V gene sequence: CDR1 MGHDK, CDR2 SYGVNS. CDR3 length equals 14 residues. The CDR3 DNA follows: TGTGCCAGCATTGACAGTGACAGGCCCTACGAGCAGTACTTC. It yields the protein CASIDSDRPYEQYF.

There are a few counts of this clone. This rearrangement joins TRBV4-1 to TRBJ1-6, with 8 bases that match TRBD1. This CDR3 region has 15 residues. The trim removed 0 bases at V and 11 bases at J, leaving 6 bases unmatched. Germline values: CDR1 MGHRA, CDR2 YSYEKL. CDR3 nucleotides: TGCGCCAGCAGCCAAGAAGACAGGGGATCGACACCCCTCCACTTT. This encodes CASSQEDRGSTPLHF.

The table lists this clone with a few counts. The rearrangement links TRBV10-2 to TRBJ2-1, with 7 bases identical to TRBD1. Germline V gives CDR1 WSHSY, CDR2 SAAADI. The CDR3 length is 13 residues. V lost 2 bases and J lost 5; bases outside the gene matches: 0. CDR3 amino acids: CASSETGDNEQFF. The CDR3 DNA follows: TGCGCCAGCAGTGAGACAGGGGACAATGAGCAGTTCTTC.

The chain has TRBV9 and TRBJ1-6, with 10 bases lining up with TRBD1. The CDR3 consists of 17 residues. Germline CDR1 and CDR2: SGDLS and YYNGEE. The junction had 8 bases not matched to a gene; V was cut back by 0 bases and J by 8 bases. The CDR3 region is CASSVASWDRGHSPLHF. Written as DNA, the CDR3 is TGTGCCAGCAGCGTAGCGTCGTGGGACAGGGGCCATTCACCCCTCCACTTT.

This clone showed up just once. The gene calls are TRBV30 and TRBJ2-7, with 7 nucleotides matching TRBD1. CDR1 and CDR2 (germline): GTSNPN, SVGIG (reference sequence). The CDR3 extends over 13 amino acids. CDR3 DNA sequence: TGTGCTTCCACCAGGGGGAGAGGGTACGAGCAGTACTTC. Protein product: CASTRGRGYEQYF.

The chain joins TRBV5-6 to TRBJ1-5, with 12 bases that match TRBD1. The CDR3 has 16 amino acids. Germline V gives CDR1 SGHDT, CDR2 YYEEEE. The V gene end was trimmed by 3 bases and the J gene end by 7 bases; junction bases not matched to a gene: 8. The CDR3 DNA reads as TGTGCCAGCAGCTGGACCGGGACAGGGGGCGAGCAGCCCCAGCATTTT. Translation gives CASSWTGTGGEQPQHF.

The chain has TRBV7-9 and TRBJ2-5, with a weak D call TRBD2 (5 bases). The V end was cut by 3 bases, the J end by 0 bases, with 8 bases between. In germline, CDR1 is SEHNR, CDR2 FQNEAQ (reference sequence). The CDR3 totals 14 residues. CDR3 sequence reads: CASSFMGDQETQYF. The DNA for the CDR3 is TGTGCCAGCAGCTTTATGGGAGACCAAGAGACCCAGTACTTC. Full variable domain (rest looked up from reference TRBV7-9 and TRBJ2-5): DTGVSQNPRHKITKRGQNVTFRCDPISEHNRLYWYRQTLGQGPEFLTYFQNEAQLEKSRLLSDRFSAERPKGSFSTLEIQRTEQGDSAMYLCASSFMGDQETQYFGPGTRLLVL.

V usage is TRBV7-2 and J usage is TRBJ1-1; no clear D gene. The V gene's germline CDR1 is SGHTA and CDR2 FQGNSA. This CDR3 is built from 13 residues. Trimming left V 9 bases short and J 1 base short, with 12 bases between. CDR3 DNA sequence: TGTGCCAGTTCCGGAGGAAGGAACACTGAAGCTTTCTTT. Its translation is CASSGGRNTEAFF.

The V call is TRBV2, the J call TRBJ1-2; D remains ambiguous. The ends were cut back, 2 bases at V and 4 bases at J, with 11 bases in the middle. The CDR3 runs to 14 residues. CDR1 and CDR2 from the germline V gene are SNHLY and FYNNEI. DNA of the CDR3: TGTGCCAGCAGTGAATGGCGGATGAGCTATGGCTACACCTTC. It encodes CASSEWRMSYGYTF. Drawing the rest from reference TRBV2 and TRBJ1-2, the complete variable domain is EPEVTQTPSHQVTQMGQEVILRCVPISNHLYFYWYRQILGQKVEFLVSFYNNEISEKSEIFDDQFSVERPDGSNFTLKIRSTKLEDSAMYFCASSEWRMSYGYTFGSGTRLTVV.

This clone was detected a few times. CDR3 residues: CASSPGRGAKETQYF. CDR3 nucleotides: TGTGCCAGCAGCCCGGGGAGGGGGGCGAAGGAGACCCAGTACTTC. This rearrangement joins TRBV7-3 to TRBJ2-5; perhaps TRBD2 as D (7 bases). Trimming cost V 5 bases and J 5 bases, with 18 bases left between them. CDR3 length equals 15 residues. Germline V gene lookup returns CDR1 SGHTA and CDR2 FQGTGA.

The gene calls are TRBV30 and TRBJ1-2; 8 bases match TRBD1. J was trimmed by 8 bases and V by 2 bases; bases with no gene match: 7. This CDR3 has 13 residues. Per the germline V gene, CDR1 is GTSNPN and CDR2 is SVGIG (reference sequence). The CDR3 sequence is CAWSLDRGTGYTF. CDR3 coding DNA: TGTGCCTGGAGTTTAGACAGGGGAACCGGCTACACCTTC.

V and J are TRBV11-2 and TRBJ2-7; TRBD1 matches 11 bases. J gave up 3 bases and V 1 base, and 2 bases lay outside the gene matches. The CDR3 is 15 residues long. Germline CDR1 and CDR2: SGHAT and FQNNGV. The CDR3, as DNA: TGTGCCAGCAGCTTAGTTGGGACAGGGGGCTACGAGCAGTACTTC. This gives the protein CASSLVGTGGYEQYF.

The chain employs TRBV19 and TRBJ1-3; a weak D match, TRBD1 (6 bases). The germline CDR1 and CDR2 sequences are LNHDA and SQIVND (reference sequence). There are 14 residues in the CDR3. Trimming shortened V by 7 bases and J by 0 bases, and 10 bases separated the two germline ends. DNA of the CDR3: TGTGCCAGTATCGAGGACAGCTCTGGAAACACCATATATTTT. Amino acid sequence: CASIEDSSGNTIYF.